Each of the 9 T cell receptor beta chains below was sequenced from the same sample in a study of siplizumab effects on memory and regulatory T cells. The assay was immunoSEQ multiplex PCR, and TCRdb's table has in-frame clones only and misses some. The sample comprises roughly 100,000 clones, 96% of which are singletons, and 0.025% to 0.035% rests with the top ten. Material: naive CD4+ T cells sorted from blood. The receptors originated from a human donor in good health.

The V and J genes are TRBV7-2 and TRBJ1-3; TRBD1 is a possible D gene (6 bases). CDR3 length: 14 residues. Germline values: CDR1 SGHTA, CDR2 FQGNSA. V was pared by 5 bases and J by 0 bases, with 8 bases between. The CDR3 sequence: CASSLGGSGNTIYF. The CDR3, as DNA: TGTGCCAGCAGCCTAGGGGGCTCTGGAAACACCATATATTTT. Full variable domain (outside the CDR3, taken from reference TRBV7-2 and TRBJ1-3): GAGVSQSPSNKVTEKGKDVELRCDPISGHTALYWYRQSLGQGLEFLIYFQGNSAPDKSGLPSDRFSAERTGGSVSTLTIQRTQQEDSAVYLCASSLGGSGNTIYFGEGSWLTVV.

In DNA, the CDR3 is TGTGCCAGCAGTTTCACAGGGGTGGCTGAAGCTTTCTTT. Residues: CASSFTGVAEAFF. The chain is built from TRBV6-5 and TRBJ1-1, with 7 bases fitting TRBD1. The CDR3 is 13 residues long. Germline assignment: CDR1 MNHEY and CDR2 SVGAGI. After removal of 4 bases from V and 6 bases from J, the junction contained 5 bases not matched to a gene.

This chain uses TRBV5-1 with TRBJ1-4; D not certain. The CDR3 runs to 15 residues. Germline V lookup: CDR1 SGHRS, CDR2 YFSETQ. V was trimmed by 0 bases and J by 0 bases, leaving 6 bases between them. The CDR3 is CASSLEHATNEKLFF. The CDR3 DNA reads as TGCGCCAGCAGCTTGGAGCATGCAACTAATGAAAAACTGTTTTTT.

The J gene is TRBJ1-1, the V gene TRBV5-4, with TRBD1 identical over 7 bases. Looked up from germline, CDR1 is SGHNT and CDR2 is YYREEE (reference sequence). Unmatched junction bases numbered 6, after V lost 6 bases and J lost 1 base. The CDR3 loop spans 14 amino acids. The CDR3 is CASTPGGANTEAFF. The DNA of the CDR3 is TGTGCCAGCACCCCAGGGGGGGCGAACACTGAAGCTTTCTTT.

The chain uses TRBV28 and TRBJ1-3; weak D call: TRBD1 (6 bases). Between the trimmed V and J ends, which lost 6 bases and 4 bases, there was a span of 13 bases. Germline CDR1 reads MDHEN; CDR2 reads SYDVKM. The CDR3 consists of 14 residues. The CDR3 region is CASRSGTPGNTIYF. CDR3 DNA sequence: TGTGCCAGCAGATCCGGGACACCGGGAAACACCATATATTTT.

The chain employs TRBV9 and TRBJ2-3; D may be TRBD2 (6 bases). The length of the CDR3 is 15 residues. The germline gives CDR1 SGDLS, CDR2 YYNGEE. The V end lost 1 base, the J end lost 3 bases, and 12 bases lay between the germline ends. CDR3 protein: CASSVSGSPTDTQYF. CDR3 nucleotides: TGTGCCAGCAGCGTATCCGGGAGCCCTACAGATACGCAGTATTTT.

The rearrangement uses TRBV19 and TRBJ2-7; 8 positions match TRBD2. V shed 0 bases and J 7 bases; nucleotides not matched to a gene: 5. The length of the CDR3 is 14 residues. The germline CDR1 and CDR2 sequences are LNHDA and SQIVND (reference sequence). CDR3 sequence: CASSIDTGRVEQYF. CDR3 nucleotides: TGTGCCAGTAGTATAGATACCGGGAGGGTTGAGCAGTACTTC.

The rearrangement joins TRBV7-2 to TRBJ2-7, with 8 bases fitting TRBD1. V dropped 4 bases and J dropped 5; count of bases not matched to a gene: 7. CDR1 is SGHTA, CDR2 FQGNSA, per germline. This CDR3 spans 14 amino acids. In nucleotides, the CDR3 is TGTGCCAGCAGCTCCTCGGACAGGGTCCACGAGCAGTACTTC. Protein product: CASSSSDRVHEQYF. Full variable domain (rest looked up from reference TRBV7-2 and TRBJ2-7): GAGVSQSPSNKVTEKGKDVELRCDPISGHTALYWYRQSLGQGLEFLIYFQGNSAPDKSGLPSDRFSAERTGGSVSTLTIQRTQQEDSAVYLCASSSSDRVHEQYFGPGTRLTVT.

The chain recombines TRBV12-5 with TRBJ1-1, with D possibly being TRBD1 (6 bases). The CDR3 sequence is 19 residues long. Germline V lookup: CDR1 LGHNT, CDR2 FRNRAP. With 0 bases removed from V and 0 bases from J, the gap between germline ends came to 20 bases. The CDR3 nucleotides read TGTGCTAGTGGTTTGGTGAATAAGGGGGAGCTTTCCATGAACACTGAAGCTTTCTTT. It encodes CASGLVNKGELSMNTEAFF.